A selection of T cell receptor beta chains follows, all from one sample in a study of cytomegalovirus exposure and HLA in healthy donors. The repertoire was sequenced with immunoSEQ multiplex PCR; TCRdb's copy has only in-frame clones and lacks some. The repertoire has about 360,000 clones, just over 85% of them found once; the top ten carry approximately 0.86%. Sample: PBMCs. Receptors were obtained from a woman under 30 in good health and CMV-seronegative. Both conserved end residues are part of each CDR3. A D gene is named only where the DNA matches it firmly. The listing skips clone size in some rows; elsewhere it reads once, few, many or a size class.

TRBV5-8	-	TRBJ1-6	-	TGTGCCAGCACCGATCGGCGGAGCTCCTATAATTCACCCCTCCACTTT	CASTDRRSSYNSPLHF
TRBV11-1	TRBD2	TRBJ2-1	-	TGTGCCAGCAGCTTAGCCCTGGCTAGCGGGGGCTACAATGAGCAGTTCTTC	CASSLALASGGYNEQFF
TRBV10-2	-	TRBJ2-2	-	TGCGCCAGCAAGACTGAACAGGCGAACACCGGGGAGCTGTTTTTT	CASKTEQANTGELFF
TRBV5-8	-	TRBJ2-1	-	TGTGCCAGCAGCCCCGGAGAAAGGAATGAGCAGTTCTTC	CASSPGERNEQFF
TRBV6-1	TRBD2	TRBJ2-7	-	TGTGCCAGCAGTGAACTAGCGGGGGGCTCCTACGAGCAGTACTTC	CASSELAGGSYEQYF
TRBV29-1	TRBD1	TRBJ2-7	-	TGCAGCGTTGGGGAGGGGACAGGGGGCTACGAGCAGTACTTC	CSVGEGTGGYEQYF
TRBV1	-	TRBJ2-7	few	TGCACCAGCAGAGTAACTAGCTCCCACGAGCAGTACTTC	CTSRVTSSHEQYF
TRBV19	-	TRBJ2-1	-	TGTGTCAGTAAGGGGGTATTACCCCGCTCCTACAATGAGCAGTTCTTC	CVSKGVLPRSYNEQFF
TRBV9	-	TRBJ2-3	-	TGTGCCAGCATGCGGGCGGGATCAGATACGCAGTATTTT	CASMRAGSDTQYF
TRBV5-1	-	TRBJ2-5	-	TGCGCCAGCAGCTTGACCGGGGGAGTAGAGACCCAGTACTTC	CASSLTGGVETQYF
TRBV20-1	-	TRBJ1-2	few	TGCAGTGCCCGTACAGCAGCTGGCTACACCTTC	CSARTAAGYTF
TRBV14	TRBD1	TRBJ2-1	-	TGTGCCAGCAGCCAAGCCGGGACAGGGGACAATGAGCAGTTCTTC	CASSQAGTGDNEQFF
TRBV5-3	-	TRBJ1-2	-	TGTGCCAGAAAAGCCGACTTCTATGGCTACACCTTC	CARKADFYGYTF
TRBV7-3	TRBD2	TRBJ2-7	few	TGTGCCAGCAGCTTCCAACCCCGGTCGACTAGCGGGGAATCCTACGAGCAGTACTTC	CASSFQPRSTSGESYEQYF
TRBV19	TRBD1	TRBJ1-2	once	TGTGCCAGTAGTATTCCGGGACAGGGAAACTATGGCTACACCTTC	CASSIPGQGNYGYTF
TRBV13	-	TRBJ2-1	-	TGTGCCAGCAGCTTAGGCGGAGGGAGGAGAGCCTACAATGAGCAGTTCTTC	CASSLGGGRRAYNEQFF
TRBV5-1	-	TRBJ1-2	-	TGCGCCAGCAGCTTGGAGGGAGGGGGTAACTATGGCTACACCTTC	CASSLEGGGNYGYTF
TRBV5-1	TRBD1	TRBJ1-3	-	TGCGCCAGCAGCGGGGGACAGACCCGTGGAAACACCATATATTTT	CASSGGQTRGNTIYF
TRBV10-1	TRBD2	TRBJ2-2	once	TGCGCCAGCAGTGAGGGCCTAGCGGGGGTTACCGGGGAGCTGTTTTTT	CASSEGLAGVTGELFF
TRBV15	-	TRBJ1-5	once	TGTGCCACCAGCAGGGGGCCCGGCGGGAATAGCAATCAGCCCCAGCATTTT	CATSRGPGGNSNQPQHF
TRBV2	-	TRBJ2-5	once	TGTGCCAGCAGTGGTACCCAGGGGATAGGAGAGACCCAGTACTTC	CASSGTQGIGETQYF
TRBV5-1	-	TRBJ2-3	-	TGCGCCAGCAGCTTAGACAGCTACACAGATACGCAGTATTTT	CASSLDSYTDTQYF
TRBV28	TRBD2	TRBJ2-1	-	TGTGCCAGCAGGCTAGCGGGAGGGCCTTTGGTGGAGCAGTTCTTC	CASRLAGGPLVEQFF
TRBV9	TRBD2	TRBJ2-3	once	TGTGCCAGCAGCGTATCTAGCGGGGGGGGCACAGATACGCAGTATTTT	CASSVSSGGGTDTQYF
TRBV2	TRBD1	TRBJ1-2	-	TGTGCCAGCAGTGAAGCCGGACAGGGGGCGAGAGTAAGAGGCTACACCTTC	CASSEAGQGARVRGYTF
TRBV10-3	TRBD2	TRBJ2-7	-	TGTGCCATCAGTGAGCCTACTAGCGGGAGTTATCGGGACGAGCAGTACTTC	CAISEPTSGSYRDEQYF
TRBV19	-	TRBJ1-5	-	TGTGCCAGTAGTATGTTGGGGGGTAGCAATCAGCCCCAGCATTTT	CASSMLGGSNQPQHF
TRBV15	-	TRBJ2-3	-	TGTGCCACCAGCAGAGGAGGTAGCGGAACCCCCCCAGATACGCAGTATTTT	CATSRGGSGTPPDTQYF
TRBV13	TRBD1	TRBJ1-1	-	TGTGCCAGCAGCTTCCGGGACAGGGGATCTCGCACTGAAGCTTTCTTT	CASSFRDRGSRTEAFF